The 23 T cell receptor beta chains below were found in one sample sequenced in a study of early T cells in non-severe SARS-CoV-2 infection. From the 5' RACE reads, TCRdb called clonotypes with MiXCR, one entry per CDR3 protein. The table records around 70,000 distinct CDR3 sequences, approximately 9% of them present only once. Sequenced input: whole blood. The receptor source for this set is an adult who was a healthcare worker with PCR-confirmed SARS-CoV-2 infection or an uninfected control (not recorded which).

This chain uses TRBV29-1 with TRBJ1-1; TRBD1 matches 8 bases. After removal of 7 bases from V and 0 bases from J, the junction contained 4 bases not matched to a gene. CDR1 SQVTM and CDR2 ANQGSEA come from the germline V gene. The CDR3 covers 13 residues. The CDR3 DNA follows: TGCAGCGCTATGGACAGGGTGAACACTGAAGCTTTCTTT. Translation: CSAMDRVNTEAFF.

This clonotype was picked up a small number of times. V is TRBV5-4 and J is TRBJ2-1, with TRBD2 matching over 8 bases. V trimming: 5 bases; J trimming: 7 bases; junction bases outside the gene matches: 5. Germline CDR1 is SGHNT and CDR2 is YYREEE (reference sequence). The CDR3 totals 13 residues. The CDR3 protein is CASSIAGQNEQFF. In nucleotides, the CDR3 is TGTGCCAGCAGTATAGCGGGACAAAATGAGCAGTTCTTC.

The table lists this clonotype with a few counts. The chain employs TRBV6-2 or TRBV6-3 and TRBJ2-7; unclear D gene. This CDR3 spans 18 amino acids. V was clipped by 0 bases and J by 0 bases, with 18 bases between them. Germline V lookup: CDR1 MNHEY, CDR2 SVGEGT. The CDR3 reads CASSYSIAAQQYSYEQYF. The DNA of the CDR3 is TGTGCCAGCAGTTACTCGATTGCGGCCCAACAATACTCCTACGAGCAGTACTTC.

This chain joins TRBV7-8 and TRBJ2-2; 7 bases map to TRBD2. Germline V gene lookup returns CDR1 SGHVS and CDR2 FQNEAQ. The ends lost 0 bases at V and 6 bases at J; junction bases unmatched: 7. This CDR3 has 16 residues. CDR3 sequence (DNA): TGTGCCAGCAGCTTAGCCGGCGGGAGCGTCCCCGGGGAGCTGTTTTTT. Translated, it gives CASSLAGGSVPGELFF.

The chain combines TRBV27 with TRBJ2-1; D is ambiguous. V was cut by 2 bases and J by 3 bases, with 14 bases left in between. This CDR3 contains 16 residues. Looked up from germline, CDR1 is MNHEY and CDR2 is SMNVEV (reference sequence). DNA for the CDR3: TGTGCCAGCAGTTTAGAGAAGCGCAACAACTACAATGAGCAGTTCTTC. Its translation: CASSLEKRNNYNEQFF.

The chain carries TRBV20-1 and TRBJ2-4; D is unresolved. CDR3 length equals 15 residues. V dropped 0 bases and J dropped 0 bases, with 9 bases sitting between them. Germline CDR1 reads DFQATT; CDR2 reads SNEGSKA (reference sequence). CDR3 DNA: TGCAGTGCTAGAGATGTCTACCTAGCCAAAAACATTCAGTACTTC. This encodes CSARDVYLAKNIQYF.

The CDR3 is CAISLDRVLGYTF. CDR3 coding DNA: TGTGCCATCAGTTTGGACAGGGTCCTTGGCTACACCTTC. The gene calls are TRBV10-3 and TRBJ1-2; 8 nucleotides line up with TRBD1. This CDR3 has 13 residues. Looked up from germline, CDR1 is ENHRY and CDR2 is SYGVKD. The V and J ends lost 5 bases and 7 bases, in that order; junction bases with no gene match: 6.

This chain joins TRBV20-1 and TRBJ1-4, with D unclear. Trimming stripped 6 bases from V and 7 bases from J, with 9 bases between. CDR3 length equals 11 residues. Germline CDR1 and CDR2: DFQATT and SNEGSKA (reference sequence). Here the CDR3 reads CSAADVEKLFF. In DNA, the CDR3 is TGCAGTGCCGCGGACGTTGAAAAACTGTTTTTT.

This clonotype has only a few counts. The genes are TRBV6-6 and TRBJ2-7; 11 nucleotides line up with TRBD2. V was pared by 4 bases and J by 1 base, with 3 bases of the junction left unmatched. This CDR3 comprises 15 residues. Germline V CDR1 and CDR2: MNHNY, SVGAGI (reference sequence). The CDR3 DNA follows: TGTGCCAGCAGTTTCGGGACTAGCGGATCCTACGAGCAGTACTTC. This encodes CASSFGTSGSYEQYF.

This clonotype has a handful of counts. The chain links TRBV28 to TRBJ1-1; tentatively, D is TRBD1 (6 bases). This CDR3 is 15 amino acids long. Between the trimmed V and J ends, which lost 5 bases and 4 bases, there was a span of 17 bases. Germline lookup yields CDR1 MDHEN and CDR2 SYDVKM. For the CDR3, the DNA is TGTGCCAGCAGTCCCCCCTTTGGGGGCGGCACTGAAGCTTTCTTT. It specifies CASSPPFGGGTEAFF. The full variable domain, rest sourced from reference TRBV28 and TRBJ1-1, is DVKVTQSSRYLVKRTGEKVFLECVQDMDHENMFWYRQDPGLGLRLIYFSYDVKMKEKGDIPEGYSVSREKKERFSLILESASTNQTSMYLCASSPPFGGGTEAFFGQGTRLTVV.

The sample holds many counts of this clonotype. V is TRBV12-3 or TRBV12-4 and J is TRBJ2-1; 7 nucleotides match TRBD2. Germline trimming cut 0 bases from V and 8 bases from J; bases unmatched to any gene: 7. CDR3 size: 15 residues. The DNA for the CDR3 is TGTGCCAGCAGTTTAGCGGGCGGGAGTGGCGATGAGCAGTTCTTC. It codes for CASSLAGGSGDEQFF.

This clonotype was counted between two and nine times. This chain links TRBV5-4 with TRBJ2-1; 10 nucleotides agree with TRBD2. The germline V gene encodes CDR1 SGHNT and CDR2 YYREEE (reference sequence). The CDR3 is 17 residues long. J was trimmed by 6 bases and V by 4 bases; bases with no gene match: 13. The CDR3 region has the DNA TGTGCCAGCAGCCATGGCCCCCTAGCGGGAGCTGGCAATGAGCAGTTCTTC. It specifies CASSHGPLAGAGNEQFF.

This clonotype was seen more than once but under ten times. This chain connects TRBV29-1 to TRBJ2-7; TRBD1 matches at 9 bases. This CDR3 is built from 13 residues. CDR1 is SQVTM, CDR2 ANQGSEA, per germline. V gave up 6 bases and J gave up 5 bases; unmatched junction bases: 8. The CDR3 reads CSVNRGRENEQYF. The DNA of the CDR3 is TGCAGCGTGAACAGGGGGCGGGAGAACGAGCAGTACTTC.

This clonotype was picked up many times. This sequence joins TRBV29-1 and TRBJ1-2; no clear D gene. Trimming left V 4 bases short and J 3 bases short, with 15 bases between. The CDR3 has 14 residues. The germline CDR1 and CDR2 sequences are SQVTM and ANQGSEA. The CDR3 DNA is TGCAGCGTTGTCGAACTGGTCACGTACTATGGCTACACCTTC. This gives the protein CSVVELVTYYGYTF.

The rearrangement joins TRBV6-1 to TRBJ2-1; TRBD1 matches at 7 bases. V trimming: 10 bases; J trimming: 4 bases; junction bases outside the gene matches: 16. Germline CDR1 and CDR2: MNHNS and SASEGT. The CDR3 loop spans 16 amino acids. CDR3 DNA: TGTGCCACCATCACGACAGGGCGTGGCGGGTACAATGAGCAGTTCTTC. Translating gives CATITTGRGGYNEQFF.

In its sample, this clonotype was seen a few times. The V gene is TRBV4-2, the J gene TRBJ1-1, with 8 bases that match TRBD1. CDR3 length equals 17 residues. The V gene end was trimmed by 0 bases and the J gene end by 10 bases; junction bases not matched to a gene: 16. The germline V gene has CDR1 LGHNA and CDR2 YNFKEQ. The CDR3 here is CASSQDLSGGVAVVAFF. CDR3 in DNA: TGTGCCAGCAGCCAAGATCTGTCAGGGGGCGTTGCTGTTGTAGCTTTCTTT.

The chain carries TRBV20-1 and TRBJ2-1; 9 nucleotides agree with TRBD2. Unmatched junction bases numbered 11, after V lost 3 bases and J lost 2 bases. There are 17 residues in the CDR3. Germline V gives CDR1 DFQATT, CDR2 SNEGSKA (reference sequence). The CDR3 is CSASESYSSGAYNEQFF. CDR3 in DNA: TGCAGTGCTAGTGAAAGTTACTCTAGCGGGGCCTACAATGAGCAGTTCTTC.

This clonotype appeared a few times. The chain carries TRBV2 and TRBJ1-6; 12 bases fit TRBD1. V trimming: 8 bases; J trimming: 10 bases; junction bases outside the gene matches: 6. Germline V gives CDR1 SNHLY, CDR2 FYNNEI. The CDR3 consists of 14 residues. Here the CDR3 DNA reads TGTGCCAGCTCCCGGGACAGGGGGCACTCACCCCTCCACTTT. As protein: CASSRDRGHSPLHF. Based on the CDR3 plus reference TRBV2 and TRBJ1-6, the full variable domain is EPEVTQTPSHQVTQMGQEVILRCVPISNHLYFYWYRQILGQKVEFLVSFYNNEISEKSEIFDDQFSVERPDGSNFTLKIRSTKLEDSAMYFCASSRDRGHSPLHFGNGTRLTVT.

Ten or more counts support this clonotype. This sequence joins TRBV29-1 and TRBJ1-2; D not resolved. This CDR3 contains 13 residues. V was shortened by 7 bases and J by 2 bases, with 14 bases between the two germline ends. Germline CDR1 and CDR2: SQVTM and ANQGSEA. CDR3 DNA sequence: TGCAGCGCCGGCGGACGACGAAACTATGGCTACACCTTC. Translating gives CSAGGRRNYGYTF.

The CDR3 DNA is TGTGCCAGCAGTAATTGGGCCTTAAGTAGTTCACCCCTCCACTTT. Its protein is CASSNWALSSSPLHF. V is TRBV6-5 and J is TRBJ1-6; no firm D call. This CDR3 region has 15 residues. Germline lookup yields CDR1 MNHEY and CDR2 SVGAGI. V was pared by 5 bases and J by 9 bases, with 17 bases between.

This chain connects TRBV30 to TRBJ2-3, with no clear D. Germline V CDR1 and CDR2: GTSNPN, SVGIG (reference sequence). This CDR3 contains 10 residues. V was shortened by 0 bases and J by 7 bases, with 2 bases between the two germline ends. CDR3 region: CAWSVHTQYF. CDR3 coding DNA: TGTGCCTGGAGTGTCCATACGCAGTATTTT.

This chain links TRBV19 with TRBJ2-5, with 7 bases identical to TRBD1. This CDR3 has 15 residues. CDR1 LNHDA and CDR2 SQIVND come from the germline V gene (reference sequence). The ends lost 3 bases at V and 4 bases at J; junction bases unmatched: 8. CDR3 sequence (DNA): TGTGCCAGTAGTATTATCCCGGACAGGCGAGAGACCCAGTACTTC. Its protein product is CASSIIPDRRETQYF.

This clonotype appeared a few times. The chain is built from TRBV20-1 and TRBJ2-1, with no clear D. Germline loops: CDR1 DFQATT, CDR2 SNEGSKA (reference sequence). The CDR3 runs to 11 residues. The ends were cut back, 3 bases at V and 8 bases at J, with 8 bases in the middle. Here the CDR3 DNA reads TGCAGTGCTAGCCCCGTAGATGAGCAGTTCTTC. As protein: CSASPVDEQFF.